The next 24 T cell receptor beta chains were all read from a single sample in a study of radiation and T cells in renal cell carcinoma. Profiled with immunoSEQ multiplex PCR; TCRdb holds only in-frame clones, not every one. The table has over 9,000 clones, more than 55% seen once. Regarding treatment: treatment-naive control, cytoreductive nephrectomy. The specimen was tumor tissue, collected from a patient whose treatment was nephrectomy without radiotherapy. These TCRs come from a man aged 55 to 70 with renal cell carcinoma.

This sequence joins TRBV15 and TRBJ1-1, with a tentative D call TRBD1 (5 bases). The germline gives CDR1 LNHNV, CDR2 YYDKDF (reference sequence). V was pared by 8 bases and J by 0 bases, with 13 bases between. The CDR3 spans 14 residues. The CDR3 coding sequence is TGTGCCACCGGCCAGGGCCTATTGAACACTGAAGCTTTCTTT. Its protein is CATGQGLLNTEAFF.

The rearrangement joins TRBV10-3 to TRBJ2-7; TRBD1 or TRBD2 may be the D gene (5 bases each). Germline CDR1 reads ENHRY; CDR2 reads SYGVKD. V shed 2 bases and J shed 5 bases, with 13 bases lying between them. CDR3 length: 14 amino acids. The CDR3 coding sequence is TGTGCCATCAGTGAGCCGGCAGGGCGGGACGAGCAGTACTTC. This translates into CAISEPAGRDEQYF.

This chain uses TRBV5-1 with TRBJ2-7; D is unclear. Germline V gives CDR1 SGHRS, CDR2 YFSETQ. This CDR3 has 13 amino acids. Trimming left V 3 bases short and J 7 bases short, with 14 bases between. CDR3 loop: CASSSGQPAEQYF. DNA for the CDR3: TGCGCCAGCAGCTCTGGCCAGCCAGCGGAGCAGTACTTC.

The chain links TRBV30 to TRBJ2-2; D unclear. In germline, CDR1 is GTSNPN, CDR2 SVGIG (reference sequence). The V end was cut by 7 bases, the J end by 2 bases, with 11 bases between. This CDR3 is built from 13 residues. The CDR3 loop reads CAFIPTNTGELFF. CDR3 coding DNA: TGTGCCTTTATCCCGACAAACACCGGGGAGCTGTTTTTT. The variable domain in full, with the rest retrieved from reference TRBV30 and TRBJ2-2, is SQTIHQWPATLVQPVGSPLSLECTVEGTSNPNLYWYRQAAGRGLQLLFYSVGIGQISSEVPQNLSASRPQDRQFILSSKKLLLSDSGFYLCAFIPTNTGELFFGEGSRLTVL.

This clone was found once. The rearrangement uses TRBV9 and TRBJ1-4; 9 bases map to TRBD1. Germline V gene lookup returns CDR1 SGDLS and CDR2 YYNGEE. The CDR3 has 14 residues. Trimming at V came to 2 bases and at J to 7 bases, leaving 3 bases not matched to a gene. The CDR3 protein is CASSVMDRGEKLFF. The CDR3 nucleotides read TGTGCCAGCAGCGTCATGGACAGGGGTGAAAAACTGTTTTTT.

The V and J genes are TRBV7-2 and TRBJ2-1; unclear D gene. Germline CDR1 SGHTA, CDR2 FQGNSA. Trimming stripped 3 bases from V and 6 bases from J, with 6 bases between. CDR3 length: 12 amino acids. CDR3 DNA: TGTGCCAGCAGCTTCGGTATCAATGAGCAGTTCTTC. Translated: CASSFGINEQFF.

This sequence joins TRBV19 and TRBJ2-2; D unresolved. Germline lookup yields CDR1 LNHDA and CDR2 SQIVND (reference sequence). The CDR3 spans 13 residues. V was pared by 6 bases and J by 5 bases, with 10 bases between. The CDR3 DNA is TGTGCCAGTAGGGGAACAGCAACCGGGGAGCTGTTTTTT. It translates to CASRGTATGELFF.

The chain links TRBV5-1 to TRBJ2-3, with D possibly being TRBD1 (6 bases). Deletions cut 4 bases from V and 3 bases from J, with 18 bases between. Germline CDR1 reads SGHRS; CDR2 reads YFSETQ. CDR3 size: 16 residues. In DNA, the CDR3 is TGCGCCAGCAGCCCCTCCCAGGGGTTTGGAACAGATACGCAGTATTTT. Residues: CASSPSQGFGTDTQYF.

CDR3 sequence: CASSITGGSGYTF. The CDR3 DNA reads as TGTGCCAGTTCGATCACAGGGGGCAGTGGCTACACCTTC. This chain connects TRBV19 to TRBJ1-2; TRBD1 matches at 9 bases. CDR3 length equals 13 residues. Germline lookup yields CDR1 LNHDA and CDR2 SQIVND (reference sequence). The junction had 8 bases not matched to a gene; V was cut back by 8 bases and J by 7 bases.

This clone was recorded only once. The chain combines TRBV4-1 with TRBJ1-2; the match to TRBD1 covers 8 bases. The CDR3 loop spans 16 amino acids. V lost 4 bases and J lost 8; bases outside the gene matches: 15. Germline V lookup: CDR1 MGHRA, CDR2 YSYEKL. This CDR3 is CASSLSGGANLGGYTF. DNA of the CDR3: TGCGCCAGCAGCCTTTCAGGGGGCGCAAATCTAGGAGGCTACACCTTC.

This chain connects TRBV6-6 to TRBJ1-2; no clear D gene. The CDR3 consists of 12 residues. From germline, CDR1 is MNHNY and CDR2 SVGAGI (reference sequence). V lost 6 bases, J lost 0 bases, and 5 bases lay in between. The CDR3 DNA reads TGTGCCAGCAGCCTAGCTAACTATGGCTACACCTTC. It translates to CASSLANYGYTF.

The J gene is TRBJ1-2, the V gene TRBV28; D uncertain. Germline CDR1 and CDR2: MDHEN and SYDVKM. V lost 7 bases and J 4 bases, leaving 13 bases between the germline ends. There are 13 residues in the CDR3. CDR3 amino acids: CASTRPPAYGYTF. The CDR3 DNA is TGTGCCAGCACTCGCCCCCCCGCCTATGGCTACACCTTC.

The chain combines TRBV29-1 with TRBJ2-4; 9 nucleotides line up with TRBD2. Trimming at V came to 5 bases and at J to 8 bases, leaving 13 bases not matched to a gene. This CDR3 comprises 15 residues. In germline, CDR1 is SQVTM, CDR2 ANQGSEA. The CDR3 sequence: CSVSAWEAGGDIQYF. Here the CDR3 DNA reads TGCAGCGTTTCCGCCTGGGAAGCGGGGGGAGACATTCAGTACTTC.

The chain recombines TRBV23-1 with TRBJ2-7, with 9 bases identical to TRBD1. TRBV23-1 is an open reading frame whose function is uncertain. The CDR3 consists of 15 residues. V shed 4 bases, J shed 3 bases, and the junction held 7 bases outside the gene matches. The CDR3 sequence is CASSLEGTGRYEQYF. CDR3 nucleotide sequence: TGCGCCAGCAGTCTTGAAGGGACAGGGCGCTACGAGCAGTACTTC.

This clone was recorded a few times. This rearrangement joins TRBV18 to TRBJ1-1; D is uncertain. The CDR3 loop spans 13 amino acids. V shed 8 bases and J shed 1 base, with 11 bases lying between them. Germline CDR1 is KGHSH and CDR2 is LQKENI. CDR3 residues: CASAEDKNTEAFF. In DNA form, the CDR3 reads TGTGCCAGCGCCGAAGACAAGAACACTGAAGCTTTCTTT.

J is TRBJ1-2 and V is TRBV28; the match to TRBD1 covers 11 bases. Trimming removed 2 bases from V and 13 bases from J; junction bases left unmatched: 6. The CDR3 runs 13 residues. Germline V gives CDR1 MDHEN, CDR2 SYDVKM. The CDR3 loop is CASSLGTGGFRTF. The CDR3 DNA follows: TGTGCCAGCAGTTTAGGGACAGGGGGGTTTCGCACCTTC.

By its share, this clone is medium-sized (0.01 to 0.1%). The gene calls are TRBV6-5 and TRBJ1-2; D possibly corresponds to TRBD1 (6 bases). From germline, CDR1 is MNHEY and CDR2 SVGAGI. V was clipped by 5 bases and J by 5 bases, with 15 bases between them. The CDR3 covers 14 residues. The CDR3 region is CASSKTHRAYGYTF. In DNA form, the CDR3 reads TGTGCCAGCAGTAAAACGCACAGGGCATATGGCTACACCTTC.

This chain links TRBV19 with TRBJ1-1; weak D call: TRBD1 (6 bases). Germline V gene data show CDR1 as LNHDA and CDR2 as SQIVND (reference sequence). This CDR3 contains 14 residues. Trimming shortened V by 5 bases and J by 2 bases, and 12 bases separated the two germline ends. CDR3 protein: CASSSTGINTEAFF. The DNA for the CDR3 is TGTGCCAGTAGTTCAACAGGGATCAACACTGAAGCTTTCTTT.

This clone was detected a few times. The V gene is TRBV10-3, the J gene TRBJ2-5, with no clear D. V was clipped by 8 bases and J by 4 bases, with 8 bases between them. The germline V gene has CDR1 ENHRY and CDR2 SYGVKD. The CDR3 consists of 11 residues. The CDR3 here is CAIGYVETQYF. The CDR3, as DNA: TGTGCCATCGGGTACGTAGAGACCCAGTACTTC.

The V gene is TRBV5-5, the J gene TRBJ2-7; 11 bases are a match to TRBD2. With 4 bases clipped from V and 2 bases from J, the junction kept 2 bases outside the gene matches. The CDR3 has 14 amino acids. Per the germline V gene, CDR1 is SGHKS and CDR2 is YYEKEE (reference sequence). The CDR3 DNA follows: TGTGCCAGCAGCCCGGGACTAGCGGCCTACGAGCAGTACTTC. Amino acid sequence: CASSPGLAAYEQYF.

V and J are TRBV7-3 and TRBJ2-5; D is unresolved. The germline V gene has CDR1 SGHTA and CDR2 FQGTGA. The CDR3 consists of 13 residues. The V gene lost 4 bases and the J gene lost 5 bases, with 11 bases spanning the gap. As DNA, the CDR3 is TGTGCCAGCAGCTCGGACCTCGGGGAGACCCAGTACTTC. As protein: CASSSDLGETQYF.

V gene TRBV11-1 combines with J gene TRBJ1-2, with 9 positions matching TRBD1. The CDR3 covers 14 residues. V was clipped by 8 bases and J by 1 base; unmatched bases: 5. CDR1 and CDR2 (germline): SGHAT, FQDESV (reference sequence). CDR3 in amino acids: CASSGTGLNYGYTF. The CDR3 DNA follows: TGTGCCAGCTCCGGGACAGGGCTTAACTATGGCTACACCTTC.

The J gene is TRBJ1-4, the V gene TRBV6-5; 7 bases align to TRBD1. J gave up 8 bases and V 2 bases, and 11 bases lay outside the gene matches. The CDR3 covers 16 residues. CDR1 MNHEY and CDR2 SVGAGI come from the germline V gene. CDR3 sequence reads: CASSYIRGGVKEKLFF. The CDR3 coding sequence is TGTGCCAGCAGTTACATCAGGGGGGGAGTTAAGGAAAAACTGTTTTTT.

The genes are TRBV5-1 and TRBJ2-3, with 12 bases identical to TRBD2. Germline trimming cut 4 bases from V and 4 bases from J; bases unmatched to any gene: 7. Germline V CDR1 and CDR2: SGHRS, YFSETQ. The CDR3 consists of 16 residues. CDR3 sequence: CASSASSGGAADTQYF. As DNA, the CDR3 is TGCGCCAGCAGCGCCTCTAGCGGGGGGGCCGCAGATACGCAGTATTTT.